Listed here is a single T cell receptor beta chain. What it binds is not known. The authors extracted at least 5.5 micrograms of total RNA per sample. Unmatched junction bases numbered 7, after V lost 4 bases and J lost 3 bases. Germline V gene lookup returns CDR1 MNHEY and CDR2 SVGAGI. CDR3 length: 15 amino acids. Then a second PCR, running roughly 7 to 11 cycles, was carried out with a sample-barcoded 5' primer and a J-beta primer mix. TCRdb re-called the 5' RACE reads with MiXCR, one entry per CDR3 protein. The profile shows around 780,000 distinct CDR3 sequences, about 61% of them singletons. The record originates from a study of blood T cells in healthy people across ages. Study-wide results and limits: Measured against age, TCR beta diversity per million T cells decreased in a roughly linear manner. Not knowing donor CMV status may have confounded expanded clonotype changes.

The chain is built from TRBV6-5 and TRBJ2-7; 9 positions agree with TRBD2. The sample taken for sequencing was blood. This TCR came from a man aged 40-49 years in good health. The CDR3 is CASSFAASGNYEQYF. Here the CDR3 DNA reads TGTGCCAGCAGTTTCGCGGCTAGCGGGAACTACGAGCAGTACTTC.